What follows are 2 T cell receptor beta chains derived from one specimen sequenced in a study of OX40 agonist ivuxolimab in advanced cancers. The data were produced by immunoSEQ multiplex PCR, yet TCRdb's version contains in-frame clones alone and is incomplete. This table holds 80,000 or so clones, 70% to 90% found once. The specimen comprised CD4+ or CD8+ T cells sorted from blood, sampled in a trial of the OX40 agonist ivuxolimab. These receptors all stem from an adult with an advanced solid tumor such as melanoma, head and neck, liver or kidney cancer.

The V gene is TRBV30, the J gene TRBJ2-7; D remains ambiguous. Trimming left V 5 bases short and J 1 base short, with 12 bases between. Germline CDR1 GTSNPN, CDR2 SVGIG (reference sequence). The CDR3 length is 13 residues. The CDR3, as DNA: TGTGCCTGGGCAAAGAGTGTATCCTACGAGCAGTACTTC. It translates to CAWAKSVSYEQYF.

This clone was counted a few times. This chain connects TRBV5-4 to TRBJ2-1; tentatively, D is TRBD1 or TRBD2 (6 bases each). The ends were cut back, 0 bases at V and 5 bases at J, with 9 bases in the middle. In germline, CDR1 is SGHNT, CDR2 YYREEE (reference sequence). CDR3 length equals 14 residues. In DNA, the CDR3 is TGTGCCAGCAGCTTGGGGGGGGCGGACAATGAGCAGTTCTTC. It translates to CASSLGGADNEQFF.